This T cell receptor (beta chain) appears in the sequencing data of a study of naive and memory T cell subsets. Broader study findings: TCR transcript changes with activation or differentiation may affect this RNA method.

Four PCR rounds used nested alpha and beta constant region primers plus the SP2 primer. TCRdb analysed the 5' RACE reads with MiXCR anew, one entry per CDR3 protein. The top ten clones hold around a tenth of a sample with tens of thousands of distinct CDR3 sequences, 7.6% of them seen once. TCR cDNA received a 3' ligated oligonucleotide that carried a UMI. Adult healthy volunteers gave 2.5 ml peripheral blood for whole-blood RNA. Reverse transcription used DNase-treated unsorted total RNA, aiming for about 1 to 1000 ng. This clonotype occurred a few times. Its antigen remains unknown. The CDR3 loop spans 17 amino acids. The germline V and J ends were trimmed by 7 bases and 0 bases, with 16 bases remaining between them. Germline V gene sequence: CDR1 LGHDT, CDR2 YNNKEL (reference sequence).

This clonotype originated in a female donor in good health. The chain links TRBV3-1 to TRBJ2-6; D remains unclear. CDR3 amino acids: CASTPLGPLSGANVLTF. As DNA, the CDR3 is TGTGCCAGCACCCCTTTGGGCCCTCTCTCTGGGGCCAACGTCCTGACTTTC.